This T cell receptor beta chain was observed in a study of blood T cell repertoires in COVID-19 (dated by TCRdb to about 2020). Notes on the research overall: Samples covering the acute and convalescent phases of COVID-19 were provided by collaborators in the United States, Italy and Spain. Nearly every sample came with metadata listing a de-identified subject ID, COVID-19 status, age in years and sex. Subjects who had been exposed to COVID-19, were actively infected with it, or had recovered from it provided the deeply sampled blood TCRbeta repertoires that made up the dataset. HLA class I and class II types, where available, came from metadata supplied by the sample provider rather than from assay-based typing. The material from the prospective study consisted of cDNA or gDNA derived from T cells, B-cell-depleted T cells, or PBMCs. The samples were drawn from two sources: the first 160 participants of the ongoing ImmuneRACE study, and fewer than 1,500 subjects contributed by 6 global collaborators. A freely available public database, intended as a resource for researchers studying the immune response to SARS-CoV-2, is where the repertoires were released.

Collaborating institutions collected whole blood in K2EDTA tubes following their own protocols. Collaborator samples were shipped for TCRbeta analysis as frozen whole blood, isolated PBMCs, or DNA extracted from either sample type. The germline V gene (reference sequence) supplies CDR1 MNHEY and CDR2 SMNVEV. CDR3 length: 15 amino acids, cysteine to phenylalanine. Of all the DNA, just the CDR3 is kept, 45 bases in frame from base 1. For this chain, trimming is 6 bases at the V end and 6 bases at the J end, and the number of junction bases without a gene match is 11. As regards this clone: The antigen it recognizes is unknown. One base away there is no much larger clone; base qualities are not given.

Summary of the overall study and its limitations: The quantity of clinical and demographic metadata differed by source and by participant and was supplied without curation.

TCRbeta CDR3 regions were amplified from genomic DNA using the immunoSEQ Assay, a bias-controlled multiplex PCR. Per the authors' processing: The number of nucleated cells in each sample was estimated by amplification of reference gene primers within the assay. Sequence reads were collapsed and filtered to measure the absolute abundance of every unique TCRbeta CDR3 rearrangement. For each sample, productive Simpson clonality was calculated as the square root of Simpson's diversity index over productive rearrangements. TCRdb stores this immuneACCESS table with in-frame sequences only. Part of the clones is absent; in the studies checked, under half of the shortfall reflects unresolved V genes, and no reason is known for the rest. D and trimming come from the DNA, and the V and J calls and clone size come from that table. This sample holds 90,000 to 110,000 clones; around four fifths were observed only once. The ten top clones hold around a sixth of the sample.

The TCR was taken from a woman in her fifties or sixties with acute or convalescent COVID-19. The sequence links TRBV27 to TRBJ1-1; 9 central nucleotides agree with TRBD1. Input material: peripheral blood. The nucleotide sequence is given as TGTGCCAGCAGGAGGGGGACAGGGTCGTTTTCTGAAGCTTTCTTT. This codes for CASRRGTGSFSEAFF.